The 8 T cell receptor beta chains below were found in one sample sequenced in a study of OX40 agonist ivuxolimab in advanced cancers. Profiling relied on immunoSEQ multiplex PCR, and the TCRdb table lists in-frame clones only, not all of them. The sample contains 65,000 to 90,000 clones, about 82% of which appear only once. The specimen comprised CD4+ or CD8+ T cells sorted from blood, sampled in a trial of the OX40 agonist ivuxolimab. Receptors originate from an adult with an advanced solid tumor such as melanoma, head and neck, liver or kidney cancer.

This chain uses TRBV29-1 with TRBJ1-2; D unclear. CDR1 SQVTM and CDR2 ANQGSEA come from the germline V gene. CDR3 size: 13 residues. The ends were cut back, 7 bases at V and 0 bases at J, with 12 bases in the middle. The CDR3 bases are TGCAGCGCCCGGACGCCTACTAACTATGGCTACACCTTC. Translating gives CSARTPTNYGYTF. The whole variable domain, filled in from reference TRBV29-1 and TRBJ1-2, reads SAVISQKPSRDICQRGTSLTIQCQVDSQVTMMFWYRQQPGQSLTLIATANQGSEATYESGFVIDKFPISRPNLTFSTLTVSNMSPEDSSIYLCSARTPTNYGYTFGSGTRLTVV.

The chain couples TRBV27 to TRBJ2-2; unclear D gene. The V gene lost 7 bases and the J gene lost 6 bases, with 12 bases spanning the gap. This CDR3 is built from 13 residues. CDR1 and CDR2 (germline): MNHEY, SMNVEV (reference sequence). CDR3 region: CASTGWKSGELFF. CDR3 nucleotide sequence: TGTGCCAGCACCGGGTGGAAGTCCGGGGAGCTGTTTTTT.

V usage is TRBV6-6 and J usage is TRBJ1-2; TRBD1 is a possible D gene (5 bases). This CDR3 is 14 amino acids long. The ends were cut back, 6 bases at V and 6 bases at J, with 17 bases in the middle. The germline CDR1 and CDR2 sequences are MNHNY and SVGAGI (reference sequence). The CDR3 loop is CASSFGTALDGYTF. CDR3 DNA sequence: TGTGCCAGCAGCTTCGGGACGGCGCTGGATGGCTACACCTTC.

V is TRBV29-1 and J is TRBJ2-1; TRBD2 matches 10 bases. CDR3 size: 14 residues. Germline CDR1 is SQVTM and CDR2 is ANQGSEA. With V trimmed by 5 bases and J by 7 bases, 8 bases remained unmatched. The CDR3 region has the DNA TGCAGCGTTATAAGCGGGGGGGCCCGGAATGAGCAGTTCTTC. It yields the protein CSVISGGARNEQFF.

V is TRBV10-3 and J is TRBJ2-2; the D gene is possibly TRBD1 (5 bases). The CDR3 is 14 residues long. The V gene lost 6 bases and the J gene lost 7 bases, with 15 bases spanning the gap. CDR1 and CDR2 from the germline V gene are ENHRY and SYGVKD. CDR3 nucleotide sequence: TGTGCCATCAGGTCGAGACCCAGGGACGGGGAGCTGTTTTTT. It is translated as CAIRSRPRDGELFF.

The chain recombines TRBV18 with TRBJ1-3; possibly TRBD1 for D (6 bases). The CDR3 sequence is 17 residues long. Germline V lookup: CDR1 KGHSH, CDR2 LQKENI. V was trimmed by 3 bases and J by 0 bases, leaving 15 bases between them. CDR3 DNA sequence: TGTGCCAGCTCACCGCCGGACAGAACAACCTCTGGAAACACCATATATTTT. It codes for CASSPPDRTTSGNTIYF.

This clone was recorded only once. The chain couples TRBV7-2 to TRBJ2-3; the D gene is possibly TRBD1 (6 bases). The CDR3 runs to 14 residues. V shed 1 base and J shed 6 bases, with 11 bases lying between them. Per the germline V gene, CDR1 is SGHTA and CDR2 is FQGNSA. The chain's CDR3 is CASSLDRGSDTQYF. The CDR3 region has the DNA TGTGCCAGCAGCTTAGATAGGGGGTCGGATACGCAGTATTTT.

The gene calls are TRBV5-1 and TRBJ1-1; 8 nucleotides line up with TRBD1. V lost 4 bases and J lost 3; bases outside the gene matches: 11. CDR1 is SGHRS, CDR2 YFSETQ, per germline. This CDR3 spans 16 amino acids. The CDR3 spells CASSRTPGTGDTEAFF. The DNA of the CDR3 is TGCGCCAGCAGCAGGACCCCCGGGACAGGAGACACTGAAGCTTTCTTT.